This T cell receptor beta chain was sequenced for a study of T cell clonotyping in hematopoietic cell transplantation. Findings of the study overall: Cells were unsorted, so CD4 and CD8 contributions were not separated.

In the case of this clone: Its antigen is as yet unknown.

Recipients were bled about 28 days pretransplant and at posttransplant days 30, 100, 180. The method was immunoSEQ multiplex PCR; TCRdb's version includes in-frame clones alone and lacks a portion of them. The table includes 7,000 or so clones, nearly 99% detected once. The ends lost 0 bases at V and 1 base at J; junction bases unmatched: 4. The CDR3 spans 16 residues. Germline V CDR1 and CDR2: MNHEY, SMNVEV (reference sequence). V gene TRBV27 combines with J gene TRBJ2-5, with 8 bases matching TRBD2. The specimen comprised PBMCs, sampled 30 days after allogeneic stem cell transplant. This clonotype was obtained from a male patient between 55 and 70 years old who had an allogeneic stem cell transplant from a related donor, so the T cells may come from the graft donor. Some clones in this sample may be carry-over from other donors' samples. The CDR3 region has the DNA TGTGCCAGCAGTTTATCGGCGGGGGGTCCCCAAGAGACCCAGTACTTC. It translates to CASSLSAGGPQETQYF.